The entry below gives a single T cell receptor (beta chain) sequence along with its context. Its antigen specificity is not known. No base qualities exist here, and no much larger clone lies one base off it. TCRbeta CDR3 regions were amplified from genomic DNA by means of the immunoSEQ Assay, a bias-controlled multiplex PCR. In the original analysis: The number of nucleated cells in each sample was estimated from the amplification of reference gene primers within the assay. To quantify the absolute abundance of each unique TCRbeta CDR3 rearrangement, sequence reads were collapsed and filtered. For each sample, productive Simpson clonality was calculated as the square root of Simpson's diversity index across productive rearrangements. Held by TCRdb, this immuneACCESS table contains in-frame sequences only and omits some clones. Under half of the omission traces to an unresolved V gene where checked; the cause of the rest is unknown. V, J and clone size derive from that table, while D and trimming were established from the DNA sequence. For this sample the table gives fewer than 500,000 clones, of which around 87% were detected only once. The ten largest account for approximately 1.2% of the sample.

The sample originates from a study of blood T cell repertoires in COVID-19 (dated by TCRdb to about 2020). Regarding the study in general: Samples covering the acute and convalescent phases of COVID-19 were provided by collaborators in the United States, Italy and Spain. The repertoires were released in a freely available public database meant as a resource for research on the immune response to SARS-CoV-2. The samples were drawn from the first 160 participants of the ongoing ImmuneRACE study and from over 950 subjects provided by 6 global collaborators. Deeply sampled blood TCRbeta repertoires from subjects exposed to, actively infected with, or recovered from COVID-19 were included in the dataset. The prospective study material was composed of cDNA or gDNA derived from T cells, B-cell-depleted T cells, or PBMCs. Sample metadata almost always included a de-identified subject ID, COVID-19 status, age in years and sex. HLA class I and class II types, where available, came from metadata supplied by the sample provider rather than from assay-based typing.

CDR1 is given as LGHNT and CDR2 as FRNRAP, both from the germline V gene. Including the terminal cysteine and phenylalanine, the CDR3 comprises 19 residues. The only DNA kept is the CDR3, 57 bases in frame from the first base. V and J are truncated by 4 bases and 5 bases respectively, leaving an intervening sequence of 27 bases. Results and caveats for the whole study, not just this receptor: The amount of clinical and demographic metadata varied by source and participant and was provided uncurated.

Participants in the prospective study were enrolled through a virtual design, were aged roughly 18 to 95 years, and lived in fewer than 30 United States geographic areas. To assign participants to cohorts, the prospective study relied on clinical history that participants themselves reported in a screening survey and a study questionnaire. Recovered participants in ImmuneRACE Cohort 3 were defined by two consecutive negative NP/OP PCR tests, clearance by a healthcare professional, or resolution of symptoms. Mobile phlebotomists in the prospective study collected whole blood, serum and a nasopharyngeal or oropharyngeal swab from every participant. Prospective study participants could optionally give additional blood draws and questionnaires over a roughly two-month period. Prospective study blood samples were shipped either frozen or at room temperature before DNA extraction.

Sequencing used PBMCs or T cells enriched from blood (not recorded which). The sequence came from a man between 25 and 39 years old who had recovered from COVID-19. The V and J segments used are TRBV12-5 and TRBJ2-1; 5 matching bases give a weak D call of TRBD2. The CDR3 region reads CASGSPRGLKGSLNNEQFF. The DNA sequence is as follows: TGTGCTAGTGGTTCCCCCCGAGGGTTAAAGGGAAGTCTCAACAATGAGCAGTTCTTC.